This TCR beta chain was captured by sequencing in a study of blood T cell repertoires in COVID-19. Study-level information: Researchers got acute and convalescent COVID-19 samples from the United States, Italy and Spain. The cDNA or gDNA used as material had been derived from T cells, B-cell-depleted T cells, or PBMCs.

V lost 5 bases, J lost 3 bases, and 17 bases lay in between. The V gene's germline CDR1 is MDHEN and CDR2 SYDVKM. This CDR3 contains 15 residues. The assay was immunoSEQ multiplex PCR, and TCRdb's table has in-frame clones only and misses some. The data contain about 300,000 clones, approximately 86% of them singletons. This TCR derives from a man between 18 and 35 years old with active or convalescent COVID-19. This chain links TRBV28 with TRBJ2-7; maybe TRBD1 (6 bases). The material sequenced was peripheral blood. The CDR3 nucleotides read TGTGCCAGCAGTCCGGGGACACTTAAAGGCTACGAGCAGTACTTC. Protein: CASSPGTLKGYEQYF.